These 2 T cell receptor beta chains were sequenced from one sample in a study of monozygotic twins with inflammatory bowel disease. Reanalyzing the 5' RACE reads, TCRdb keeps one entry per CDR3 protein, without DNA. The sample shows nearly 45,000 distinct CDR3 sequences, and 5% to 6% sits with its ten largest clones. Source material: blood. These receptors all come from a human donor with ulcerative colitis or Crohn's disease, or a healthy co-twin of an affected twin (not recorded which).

CDR3 region: CASTTGLGNQPQHF. J is TRBJ1-5 and V is TRBV7-2; as DNA is missing, the TRBD1 call by TCRdb cannot be tested. The germline V gene encodes CDR1 SGHTA and CDR2 FQGNSA. This CDR3 contains 14 residues.

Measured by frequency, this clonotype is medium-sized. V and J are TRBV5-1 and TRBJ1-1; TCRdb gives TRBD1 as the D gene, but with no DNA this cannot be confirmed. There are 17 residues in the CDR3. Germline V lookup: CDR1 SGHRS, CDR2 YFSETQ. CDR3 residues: CASSSPGGKRENTEAFF.